The 23 T cell receptor beta chains below come from one sample, sequenced in a study of cytomegalovirus exposure and HLA in healthy donors. The PCR used 60 Vbeta and 13 Jbeta primers. The method was immunoSEQ multiplex PCR; TCRdb's version includes in-frame clones alone and lacks a portion of them. Among 130,000 to 150,000 clones listed, over 70% were seen once. Sequenced: PBMCs. Source of these receptors: a man aged 35-49 years in good health and CMV-seropositive.

The rearrangement uses TRBV7-2 and TRBJ2-7; unclear D gene. The V gene lost 1 base and the J gene lost 1 base, with 2 bases spanning the gap. The CDR3 length is 12 residues. Germline V CDR1 and CDR2: SGHTA, FQGNSA. CDR3 in DNA: TGTGCCAGCAGCTTAGTATCCTACGAGCAGTACTTC. Translated, it gives CASSLVSYEQYF. Full variable domain (remainder filled in from reference TRBV7-2 and TRBJ2-7): GAGVSQSPSNKVTEKGKDVELRCDPISGHTALYWYRQSLGQGLEFLIYFQGNSAPDKSGLPSDRFSAERTGGSVSTLTIQRTQQEDSAVYLCASSLVSYEQYFGPGTRLTVT.

In nucleotides, the CDR3 is TGCGCCAGCAGCTTGGCCGATGTGGGACTAGCGGGAGAACTGGATACGCAGTATTTT. Translation gives CASSLADVGLAGELDTQYF. The rearrangement joins TRBV5-1 to TRBJ2-3, with 14 nucleotides matching TRBD2. V lost 0 bases to trimming and J lost 6 bases; unmatched junction nucleotides: 12. Looked up from germline, CDR1 is SGHRS and CDR2 is YFSETQ. The length of the CDR3 is 19 residues.

The chain's CDR3 is CASSDLPGEGAFF. The CDR3 nucleotides read TGTGCCAGCAGCGACCTCCCAGGGGAAGGGGCTTTCTTT. This chain joins TRBV9 and TRBJ1-1; D possibly corresponds to TRBD1 (6 bases). The CDR3 has 13 amino acids. The V end was cut by 3 bases, the J end by 11 bases, with 17 bases between. The germline V gene has CDR1 SGDLS and CDR2 YYNGEE.

The chain employs TRBV25-1 and TRBJ1-2; 11 bases align to TRBD1. CDR1 and CDR2 (germline): MGHDK, SYGVNS. The CDR3 totals 14 residues. Germline trimming cut 3 bases from V and 6 bases from J; bases unmatched to any gene: 3. CDR3 amino acids: CASSEGTGGHGYTF. As DNA, the CDR3 is TGTGCCAGCAGTGAGGGGACAGGGGGTCATGGCTACACCTTC.

J is TRBJ2-7 and V is TRBV10-3; possibly TRBD2 for D (6 bases). Germline-derived CDR1 and CDR2 are ENHRY and SYGVKD. V was trimmed by 4 bases and J by 0 bases, leaving 10 bases between them. The CDR3 runs to 14 residues. CDR3 DNA sequence: TGTGCCATCAGTGGGGGGGAGAGCTCCTACGAGCAGTACTTC. This codes for CAISGGESSYEQYF.

J is TRBJ2-1 and V is TRBV7-9, with 9 bases identical to TRBD1. V trimming: 1 base; J trimming: 4 bases; junction bases outside the gene matches: 8. The CDR3 length is 17 residues. Germline CDR1 and CDR2: SEHNR and FQNEAQ (reference sequence). DNA of the CDR3: TGTGCCAGCAGCTTAGGGCTTGGACAGGGGTCATACAATGAGCAGTTCTTC. Amino acids: CASSLGLGQGSYNEQFF.

This chain uses TRBV1 with TRBJ1-2; the D call of TRBD1 is as the table states it, not checked on the DNA. TRBV1 is deemed a pseudogene. The CDR3 loop spans 15 amino acids. The CDR3 reads CTSSPIDRPNYGYTF. For the CDR3, the DNA is TGCACCAGCAGCCCCATAGACAGGCCTAACTATGGCTACACCTTC.

The rearrangement joins TRBV29-1 to TRBJ2-6, with D maybe TRBD2 (5 bases). CDR1 and CDR2 (germline): SQVTM, ANQGSEA. The CDR3 extends over 16 amino acids. Trimming removed 6 bases at V and 0 bases at J, with 15 bases between. In DNA, the CDR3 is TGCAGCGTAGTACGGGGAGTCGGCTCTGGGGCCAACGTCCTGACTTTC. It specifies CSVVRGVGSGANVLTF.

There are a few counts of this clone. The chain employs TRBV6-6 and TRBJ1-1; 10 bases match TRBD1. J lost 5 bases, V lost 2 bases, and 2 bases had no gene match. This CDR3 is 14 amino acids long. Germline V CDR1 and CDR2: MNHNY, SVGAGI (reference sequence). CDR3 loop: CASSYDRGRTEAFF. In DNA, the CDR3 is TGTGCCAGCAGTTACGACAGGGGGCGGACTGAAGCTTTCTTT.

This clone came up once. This chain joins TRBV7-6 and TRBJ2-1; 7 positions match TRBD2. V lost 3 bases, J lost 7 bases, and 6 bases stayed unmatched. This CDR3 region has 14 residues. Germline values: CDR1 SGHVS, CDR2 FNYEAQ. CDR3 DNA sequence: TGTGCCAGCAGCTTCAGACTAGCCGGAAATGAGCAGTTCTTC. Protein sequence: CASSFRLAGNEQFF. Full variable domain (rest looked up from reference TRBV7-6 and TRBJ2-1): GAGVSQSPRYKVTKRGQDVALRCDPISGHVSLYWYRQALGQGPEFLTYFNYEAQQDKSGLPNDRFSAERPEGSISTLTIQRTEQRDSAMYRCASSFRLAGNEQFFGPGTRLTVL.

This clone was counted a single time. The chain joins TRBV10-3 to TRBJ2-1; maybe TRBD2 (6 bases). V lost 3 bases, J lost 4 bases, and 16 bases lay in between. Germline loops: CDR1 ENHRY, CDR2 SYGVKD. The CDR3 is 16 residues long. As DNA, the CDR3 is TGTGCCATCAGTGATCGGGACTCCGAAGGATACAATGAGCAGTTCTTC. Protein product: CAISDRDSEGYNEQFF.

V usage is TRBV5-6 and J usage is TRBJ2-4; the match to TRBD1 covers 9 bases. Trimming at V came to 1 base and at J to 0 bases, leaving 8 bases not matched to a gene. The CDR3 has 18 amino acids. From germline, CDR1 is SGHDT and CDR2 YYEEEE. CDR3 bases: TGTGCCAGCAGCTTGATTCCGGGACAGGGTCTAGCCAAAAACATTCAGTACTTC. Encoded protein: CASSLIPGQGLAKNIQYF. Full variable domain (rest looked up from reference TRBV5-6 and TRBJ2-4): DAGVTQSPTHLIKTRGQQVTLRCSPKSGHDTVSWYQQALGQGPQFIFQYYEEEERQRGNFPDRFSGHQFPNYSSELNVNALLLGDSALYLCASSLIPGQGLAKNIQYFGAGTRLSVL.

The rearrangement joins TRBV7-8 to TRBJ1-2, with D perhaps TRBD1 (6 bases). Trimming removed 7 bases from V and 8 bases from J, with 14 bases in between. Looked up from germline, CDR1 is SGHVS and CDR2 is FQNEAQ. CDR3 length: 12 residues. The CDR3 protein is CASTNTGNGYTF. Here the CDR3 DNA reads TGTGCCAGCACCAACACAGGGAACGGCTACACCTTC.

The chain joins TRBV5-5 to TRBJ2-1, with TRBD2 matching over 11 bases. Germline loops: CDR1 SGHKS, CDR2 YYEKEE (reference sequence). There are 18 residues in the CDR3. V shed 4 bases, J shed 3 bases, and the junction held 12 bases outside the gene matches. CDR3 sequence: CASSTRGLAGGYYNEQFF. The CDR3 DNA reads TGTGCCAGCAGCACCAGGGGGCTAGCGGGAGGATACTACAATGAGCAGTTCTTC.

V and J are TRBV14 and TRBJ1-1; a possible D gene is TRBD1 (5 bases). CDR1 is SGHDN and CDR2 is FVKESK in the germline V gene. V was shortened by 5 bases and J by 2 bases, with 9 bases between the two germline ends. This CDR3 has 13 residues. The CDR3 loop is CASSRQLNTEAFF. CDR3 coding DNA: TGTGCCAGCAGCAGACAGCTCAACACTGAAGCTTTCTTT.

In its sample, this clone was seen once. CDR3 region: CASSYLGPAGEQYF. The CDR3 coding sequence is TGTGCCAGCAGTTACCTGGGCCCCGCGGGCGAGCAGTACTTC. This rearrangement joins TRBV6-6 to TRBJ2-7; tentative D call: TRBD2 (5 bases). V was pared by 2 bases and J by 6 bases, with 14 bases between. CDR3 length equals 14 residues. CDR1 is MNHNY and CDR2 is SVGAGI in the germline V gene (reference sequence).

The gene calls are TRBV28 and TRBJ1-4; weak D call: TRBD1 (5 bases). V was trimmed by 2 bases and J by 0 bases, leaving 10 bases between them. CDR1 MDHEN and CDR2 SYDVKM come from the germline V gene. This CDR3 comprises 16 residues. For the CDR3, the DNA is TGTGCCAGCAGTTTAGGGGGGGTTGCAACTAATGAAAAACTGTTTTTT. It translates to CASSLGGVATNEKLFF.

The J gene is TRBJ2-1, the V gene TRBV19; 9 nucleotides agree with TRBD2. Unmatched junction bases numbered 3, after V lost 7 bases and J lost 2 bases. CDR3 length: 14 residues. The germline CDR1 and CDR2 sequences are LNHDA and SQIVND (reference sequence). The CDR3 DNA reads as TGTGCCAGTACGCGGACTAGCGCCTACAATGAGCAGTTCTTC. It yields the protein CASTRTSAYNEQFF.

The chain joins TRBV5-1 to TRBJ2-2; D possibly corresponds to TRBD1 (5 bases). The germline gives CDR1 SGHRS, CDR2 YFSETQ. Trimming removed 0 bases at V and 0 bases at J, with 9 bases between. CDR3 length: 16 residues. CDR3 protein: CASSLGQPPNTGELFF. The CDR3 coding sequence is TGCGCCAGCAGCTTGGGACAGCCACCGAACACCGGGGAGCTGTTTTTT.

This clone was seen once. The V and J genes are TRBV5-1 and TRBJ2-2; TRBD2 matches at 12 bases. The CDR3 loop spans 16 amino acids. Germline CDR1 reads SGHRS; CDR2 reads YFSETQ. The J segment lost 7 bases and the V segment lost 7 bases, leaving 11 bases of the junction unmatched. Here the CDR3 DNA reads TGCGCCAGCCACGTAACTAGCGGGGGGCGTGACGGGGAGCTGTTTTTT. It is translated as CASHVTSGGRDGELFF.

CDR3 in DNA: TGTGCCAGCTCACCCCTCTCACAGGGAATCGGGACTGAAGCTTTCTTT. Translating it yields CASSPLSQGIGTEAFF. The chain is built from TRBV18 and TRBJ1-1; TRBD1 is a possible D gene (6 bases). The V gene's germline CDR1 is KGHSH and CDR2 LQKENI. Trimming shortened V by 3 bases and J by 5 bases, and 19 bases separated the two germline ends. The CDR3 is made up of 16 amino acids.

The rearrangement joins TRBV5-1 to TRBJ2-7; 9 nucleotides line up with TRBD1. Germline V CDR1 and CDR2: SGHRS, YFSETQ. The CDR3 length is 14 residues. V lost 3 bases and J lost 2; bases outside the gene matches: 3. This chain's CDR3 is CASSSGQGTYEQYF. The CDR3, as DNA: TGCGCCAGCAGCTCGGGACAGGGAACCTACGAGCAGTACTTC.

V and J are TRBV20-1 and TRBJ1-1; D not resolved. This CDR3 has 11 amino acids. From germline, CDR1 is DFQATT and CDR2 SNEGSKA (reference sequence). Trimming shortened V by 0 bases and J by 6 bases, and 5 bases separated the two germline ends. In DNA, the CDR3 is TGCAGTGCTAGAGATGCGCCTGAAGCTTTCTTT. Its protein is CSARDAPEAFF.